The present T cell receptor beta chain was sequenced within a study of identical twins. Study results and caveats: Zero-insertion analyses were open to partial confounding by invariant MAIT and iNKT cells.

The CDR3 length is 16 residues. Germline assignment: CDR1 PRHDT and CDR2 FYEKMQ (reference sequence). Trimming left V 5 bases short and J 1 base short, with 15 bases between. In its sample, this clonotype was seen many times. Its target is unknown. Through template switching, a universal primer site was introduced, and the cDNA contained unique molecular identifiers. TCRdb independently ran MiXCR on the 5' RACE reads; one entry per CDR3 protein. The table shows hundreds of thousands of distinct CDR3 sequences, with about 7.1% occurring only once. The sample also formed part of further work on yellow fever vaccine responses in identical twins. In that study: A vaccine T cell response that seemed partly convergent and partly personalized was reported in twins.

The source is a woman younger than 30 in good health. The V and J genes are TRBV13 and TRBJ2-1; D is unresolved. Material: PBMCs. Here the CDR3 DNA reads TGTGCCAGCAGCCCCCGAGCAGGTTCGTCCTACAATGAGCAGTTCTTC. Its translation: CASSPRAGSSYNEQFF.